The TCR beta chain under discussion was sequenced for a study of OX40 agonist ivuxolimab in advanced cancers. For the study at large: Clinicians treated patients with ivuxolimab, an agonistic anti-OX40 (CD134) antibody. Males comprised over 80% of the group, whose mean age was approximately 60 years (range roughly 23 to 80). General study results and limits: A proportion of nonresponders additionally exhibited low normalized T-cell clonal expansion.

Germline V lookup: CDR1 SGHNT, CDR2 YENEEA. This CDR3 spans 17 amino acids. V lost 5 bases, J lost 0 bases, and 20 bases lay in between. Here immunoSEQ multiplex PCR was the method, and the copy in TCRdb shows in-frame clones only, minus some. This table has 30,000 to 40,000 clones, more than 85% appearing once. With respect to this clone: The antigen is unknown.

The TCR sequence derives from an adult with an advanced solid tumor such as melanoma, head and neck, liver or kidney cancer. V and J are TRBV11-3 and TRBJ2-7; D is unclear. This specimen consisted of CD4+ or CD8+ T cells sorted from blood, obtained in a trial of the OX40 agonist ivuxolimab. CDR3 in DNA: TGTGCCAGCAGCCCCACCCTCACTAAGGGCTCCTCCTACGAGCAGTACTTC. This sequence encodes CASSPTLTKGSSYEQYF. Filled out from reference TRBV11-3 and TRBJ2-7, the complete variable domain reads EAGVVQSPRYKIIEKKQPVAFWCNPISGHNTLYWYLQNLGQGPELLIRYENEEAVDDSQLPKDRFSAERLKGVDSTLKIQPAELGDSAVYLCASSPTLTKGSSYEQYFGPGTRLTVT.